Listed here are 23 T cell receptor beta chains from one sample, sequenced in a study of CD8+CD57+ T cells in acquired aplastic anemia. All patients picked for sequencing had shown, by flow cytometry, an expansion of CD8+CD57+ cells. Genomic DNA, the template, was used for profiling of the TCR beta VDJ and CDR3. TCRdb itself ran the reads through MiXCR, one entry per CDR3 protein. This table has 300,000 or so distinct CDR3 sequences, under 65% appearing once. The specimen was sorted CD4+, CD8+, or CD8+CD57+ T cells (not recorded which) from PBMCs. The receptors were sampled from a human donor with aplastic anemia.

In regard to this clonotype: A read error may explain this, as a much larger clone is one base away. The J gene is TRBJ2-1, the V gene TRBV6-5; no reliable D call. The V and J ends lost 3 bases and 6 bases respectively, with 12 bases between them. The CDR3 consists of 14 residues. Germline values: CDR1 MNHEY, CDR2 SVGAGI. CDR3 coding DNA: TGTGCCAGCAGTTATGCCGGCCTGCCCAATGAGCAGTTCTTC. Its translation is CASSYAGLPNEQFF.

This clonotype was seen repeatedly, ten times or more. The V and J genes are TRBV6-5 and TRBJ2-7; TRBD1 matches at 8 bases. This CDR3 has 15 residues. V trimming: 0 bases; J trimming: 2 bases; junction bases outside the gene matches: 3. Germline lookup yields CDR1 MNHEY and CDR2 SVGAGI. CDR3 protein: CASSYSRQGTYEQYF. CDR3 nucleotide sequence: TGTGCCAGCAGTTACTCGAGACAGGGGACCTACGAGCAGTACTTC.

The J gene is TRBJ1-5, the V gene TRBV7-9; 10 bases match TRBD1. The germline CDR1 and CDR2 sequences are SEHNR and FQNEAQ (reference sequence). The CDR3 contains 17 residues. The V and J ends lost 5 bases and 5 bases, in that order; junction bases with no gene match: 12. The CDR3 coding sequence is TGTGCCAGCAGCGAGCCTCGGACAGGGGGGATTTATCAGCCCCAGCATTTT. It encodes CASSEPRTGGIYQPQHF.

This clonotype occurred once. The chain recombines TRBV5-1 with TRBJ1-1; D is possibly TRBD1 (6 bases). V shed 7 bases and J shed 5 bases, with 15 bases lying between them. Germline CDR1 reads SGHRS; CDR2 reads YFSETQ. This CDR3 has 13 amino acids. The CDR3 DNA is TGCGCCAGCGGGGGGGGCGGATTAACTGAAGCTTTCTTT. It yields the protein CASGGGGLTEAFF.

The rearrangement joins TRBV7-9 to TRBJ1-2; D is uncertain. V was clipped by 5 bases and J by 3 bases, with 13 bases between them. CDR3 length: 14 amino acids. Germline V gene sequence: CDR1 SEHNR, CDR2 FQNEAQ (reference sequence). This CDR3 is CASSVVAGDYGYTF. In nucleotides, the CDR3 is TGTGCCAGCAGCGTAGTGGCAGGCGACTATGGCTACACCTTC.

In its sample, this clonotype was seen a few times. V is TRBV5-4 and J is TRBJ1-2; D is uncertain. V was pared by 2 bases and J by 9 bases, with 20 bases between. CDR1 and CDR2 from the germline V gene are SGHNT and YYREEE (reference sequence). This CDR3 is 15 amino acids long. The CDR3 DNA follows: TGTGCCAGCAGCTTAGGCGTCAGCGGCACTAGTAGCTACACCTTC. It is translated as CASSLGVSGTSSYTF.

This clonotype has a single count. The CDR3 protein is CASSLGGVDYEQYF. DNA for the CDR3: TGCGCCAGCAGCTTGGGCGGGGTCGACTACGAGCAGTACTTC. The chain links TRBV5-1 to TRBJ2-7; tentatively, D is TRBD2 (6 bases). The germline gives CDR1 SGHRS, CDR2 YFSETQ. This CDR3 is built from 14 residues. V was cut by 0 bases and J by 3 bases, with 10 bases left in between.

This chain connects TRBV2 to TRBJ2-1; D is unclear. The CDR3 spans 12 residues. Trimming removed 6 bases at V and 8 bases at J, with 11 bases between. The V gene's germline CDR1 is SNHLY and CDR2 FYNNEI. CDR3 bases: TGTGCCAGCAGAACAAGTTTGCATGAGCAGTTCTTC. Its protein product is CASRTSLHEQFF.

This clonotype was seen at least ten times. The gene calls are TRBV5-1 and TRBJ2-7, with D perhaps matching TRBD1 (8 bases). The CDR3 has 16 residues. The V end was cut by 6 bases, the J end by 4 bases, with 23 bases between. Looked up from germline, CDR1 is SGHRS and CDR2 is YFSETQ. CDR3: CASTPGRTGGAYEQYF. CDR3 in DNA: TGCGCCAGCACCCCGGGGCGCACAGGGGGGGCTTACGAGCAGTACTTC.

This sequence joins TRBV20-1 and TRBJ2-3; D might be TRBD2 (5 bases). From germline, CDR1 is DFQATT and CDR2 SNEGSKA (reference sequence). Trimming took off 2 bases at V and 1 base at J, with 7 bases between the two ends. The CDR3 is 13 residues long. The CDR3 DNA follows: TGCAGTGCTAGATCCGGGGGCACAGATACGCAGTATTTT. Translating it yields CSARSGGTDTQYF.

J is TRBJ1-5 and V is TRBV19, with D unclear. Looked up from germline, CDR1 is LNHDA and CDR2 is SQIVND (reference sequence). CDR3 size: 13 residues. V was cut by 5 bases and J by 5 bases, with 10 bases left in between. CDR3 nucleotide sequence: TGTGCCAGTAGTCGCGGGAAGTATCAGCCCCAGCATTTT. Translating it yields CASSRGKYQPQHF. The entire variable domain, with the rest obtained from reference TRBV19 and TRBJ1-5, is as follows: DGGITQSPKYLFRKEGQNVTLSCEQNLNHDAMYWYRQDPGQGLRLIYYSQIVNDFQKGDIAEGYSVSREKKESFPLTVTSAQKNPTAFYLCASSRGKYQPQHFGDGTRLSIL.

The gene calls are TRBV5-1 and TRBJ2-1, with D perhaps TRBD1 or TRBD2 (5 bases each). The CDR3 has 15 residues. Germline CDR1 is SGHRS and CDR2 is YFSETQ. V lost 2 bases and J lost 7, with 16 bases in between. The CDR3 DNA reads as TGCGCCAGCAGCTTTGGGGCGGGCTCATGGAATGAGCAGTTCTTC. It specifies CASSFGAGSWNEQFF.

The chain links TRBV10-2 to TRBJ1-5, with 7 positions matching TRBD1. Germline lookup yields CDR1 WSHSY and CDR2 SAAADI. Losses at the gene ends were 6 bases for V and 6 bases for J; bases not matched to a gene: 11. The CDR3 covers 15 residues. The CDR3 coding sequence is TGCGCCAGCAGGGAAGACAGGGCCCGCAGTCAGCCCCAGCATTTT. Its translation is CASREDRARSQPQHF.

This clonotype was found once. The J gene is TRBJ2-1, the V gene TRBV10-1; 11 positions match TRBD2. The CDR3 is made up of 14 amino acids. From germline, CDR1 is WNHNN and CDR2 SYGVQD (reference sequence). The junction had 6 bases not matched to a gene; V was cut back by 8 bases and J by 6 bases. CDR3: CASQPGLAVNEQFF. The DNA of the CDR3 is TGCGCCAGCCAACCGGGACTAGCGGTCAATGAGCAGTTCTTC.

This clonotype was detected many times. The genes are TRBV7-9 and TRBJ2-7; weak D call: TRBD2 (7 bases). Germline assignment: CDR1 SEHNR and CDR2 FQNEAQ (reference sequence). The V end lost 1 base, the J end lost 2 bases, and 9 bases lay between the germline ends. The CDR3 is made up of 14 amino acids. The DNA of the CDR3 is TGTGCCAGCAGCTTAGGAGGGGGGGCCTACGAGCAGTACTTC. Translated, it gives CASSLGGGAYEQYF.

The rearrangement links TRBV5-1 to TRBJ2-5; tentatively, D is TRBD1 or TRBD2 (5 bases each). This CDR3 has 15 residues. In germline, CDR1 is SGHRS, CDR2 YFSETQ. Trimming stripped 4 bases from V and 7 bases from J, with 20 bases between. CDR3 bases: TGCGCCAGCAGCACCGGGACGGCCGGTTTGGGGACCCAGTACTTC. Translation gives CASSTGTAGLGTQYF.

This clonotype has at least ten counts. The chain carries TRBV29-1 and TRBJ1-2, with 7 bases aligning to TRBD1. The CDR3 is made up of 13 amino acids. Germline V gene data show CDR1 as SQVTM and CDR2 as ANQGSEA. The junction had 5 bases not matched to a gene; V was cut back by 4 bases and J by 3 bases. CDR3 amino acids: CSVADREYYGYTF. In DNA form, the CDR3 reads TGCAGCGTTGCTGACAGGGAATACTATGGCTACACCTTC.

The chain is built from TRBV20-1 and TRBJ2-7; D is unresolved. The CDR3 has 14 amino acids. Trimming removed 3 bases from V and 0 bases from J, with 12 bases in between. The V gene's germline CDR1 is DFQATT and CDR2 SNEGSKA (reference sequence). Here the CDR3 reads CSARTPPSSYEQYF. The CDR3 DNA reads TGCAGTGCTAGGACCCCTCCTAGCTCCTACGAGCAGTACTTC.

This clonotype came up many times. V gene TRBV28 combines with J gene TRBJ2-1, with D uncertain. The CDR3 is made up of 15 amino acids. Trimming took 6 bases from V and 0 from J, leaving 12 bases between them. Per the germline V gene, CDR1 is MDHEN and CDR2 is SYDVKM. The CDR3 loop is CASSEDASSYNEQFF. Written as DNA, the CDR3 is TGTGCCAGCAGCGAGGATGCAAGCTCCTACAATGAGCAGTTCTTC.

The rearrangement uses TRBV12-3 or TRBV12-4 and TRBJ1-5, with D possibly TRBD1 on 5 matching bases. The CDR3 is 14 residues long. V lost 6 bases and J lost 11, with 20 bases in between. The CDR3 protein is CASSLGGGGETQHF. DNA for the CDR3: TGTGCCAGCAGCCTCGGCGGGGGAGGGGAGACCCAGCATTTT.

V usage is TRBV7-2 and J usage is TRBJ2-2; 10 nucleotides align to TRBD1. The CDR3 is 16 amino acids. The trim removed 5 bases at V and 4 bases at J, leaving 7 bases unmatched. Per germline, CDR1 SGHTA and CDR2 FQGNSA. CDR3 coding DNA: TGTGCCAGCAGCCCGCGGACAGGGGGTCTCACCGGGGAGCTGTTTTTT. Its translation: CASSPRTGGLTGELFF.

There are a few counts of this clonotype. The rearrangement links TRBV7-3 to TRBJ1-1; D gene uncertain. V gave up 5 bases and J gave up 3 bases, with 13 bases separating them. Germline CDR1 is SGHTA and CDR2 is FQGTGA. The CDR3 extends over 14 amino acids. The CDR3: CASSATGRDTEAFF. The CDR3 region has the DNA TGTGCCAGCAGCGCTACCGGGAGGGACACTGAAGCTTTCTTT.

This clonotype was counted only a few times. The V and J genes are TRBV20-1 and TRBJ2-7; a possible D gene is TRBD2 (5 bases). This CDR3 region has 11 residues. Germline V gene sequence: CDR1 DFQATT, CDR2 SNEGSKA (reference sequence). V was shortened by 3 bases and J by 2 bases, with 5 bases between the two germline ends. This chain's CDR3 is CSASGAYEQYF. The CDR3, as DNA: TGCAGTGCTAGCGGGGCCTACGAGCAGTACTTC.